The present T cell receptor beta chain was sequenced within a study of shared clonotypes between healthy human individuals. The germline V gene has CDR1 GTSNPN and CDR2 SVGIG (reference sequence). CDR3 length: 16 amino acids. The V end lost 8 bases, the J end lost 2 bases, and 22 bases lay between the germline ends. Notes on this clone: Its cognate antigen is unknown.

Running of the assay took place at deep level. Sequencing used immunoSEQ multiplex PCR; TCRdb keeps in-frame clones, though not all of them. The data contain around 2.3 million clones, approximately 96% of them singletons. Findings of the study overall: Richness estimates generally favored naive over memory subsets. With a handful of donors compared, about 5% of naive CD4 clonotypes were shared.

Only Caucasian adults living in Nashville, Tennessee served as donors. V is TRBV30 and J is TRBJ1-3, with unresolved D. Specimen: naive CD4+ T cells sorted from blood. Sample subset: CD45RA+ positively selected. The sequence was obtained from a man aged 18-30 years in good health. The CDR3 protein is CAQRRIAGSAGNTIYF. CDR3 in DNA: TGTGCCCAACGCAGGATCGCCGGTTCGGCTGGAAACACCATATATTTT. Full variable domain (outside the CDR3, taken from reference TRBV30 and TRBJ1-3): SQTIHQWPATLVQPVGSPLSLECTVEGTSNPNLYWYRQAAGRGLQLLFYSVGIGQISSEVPQNLSASRPQDRQFILSSKKLLLSDSGFYLCAQRRIAGSAGNTIYFGEGSWLTVV.